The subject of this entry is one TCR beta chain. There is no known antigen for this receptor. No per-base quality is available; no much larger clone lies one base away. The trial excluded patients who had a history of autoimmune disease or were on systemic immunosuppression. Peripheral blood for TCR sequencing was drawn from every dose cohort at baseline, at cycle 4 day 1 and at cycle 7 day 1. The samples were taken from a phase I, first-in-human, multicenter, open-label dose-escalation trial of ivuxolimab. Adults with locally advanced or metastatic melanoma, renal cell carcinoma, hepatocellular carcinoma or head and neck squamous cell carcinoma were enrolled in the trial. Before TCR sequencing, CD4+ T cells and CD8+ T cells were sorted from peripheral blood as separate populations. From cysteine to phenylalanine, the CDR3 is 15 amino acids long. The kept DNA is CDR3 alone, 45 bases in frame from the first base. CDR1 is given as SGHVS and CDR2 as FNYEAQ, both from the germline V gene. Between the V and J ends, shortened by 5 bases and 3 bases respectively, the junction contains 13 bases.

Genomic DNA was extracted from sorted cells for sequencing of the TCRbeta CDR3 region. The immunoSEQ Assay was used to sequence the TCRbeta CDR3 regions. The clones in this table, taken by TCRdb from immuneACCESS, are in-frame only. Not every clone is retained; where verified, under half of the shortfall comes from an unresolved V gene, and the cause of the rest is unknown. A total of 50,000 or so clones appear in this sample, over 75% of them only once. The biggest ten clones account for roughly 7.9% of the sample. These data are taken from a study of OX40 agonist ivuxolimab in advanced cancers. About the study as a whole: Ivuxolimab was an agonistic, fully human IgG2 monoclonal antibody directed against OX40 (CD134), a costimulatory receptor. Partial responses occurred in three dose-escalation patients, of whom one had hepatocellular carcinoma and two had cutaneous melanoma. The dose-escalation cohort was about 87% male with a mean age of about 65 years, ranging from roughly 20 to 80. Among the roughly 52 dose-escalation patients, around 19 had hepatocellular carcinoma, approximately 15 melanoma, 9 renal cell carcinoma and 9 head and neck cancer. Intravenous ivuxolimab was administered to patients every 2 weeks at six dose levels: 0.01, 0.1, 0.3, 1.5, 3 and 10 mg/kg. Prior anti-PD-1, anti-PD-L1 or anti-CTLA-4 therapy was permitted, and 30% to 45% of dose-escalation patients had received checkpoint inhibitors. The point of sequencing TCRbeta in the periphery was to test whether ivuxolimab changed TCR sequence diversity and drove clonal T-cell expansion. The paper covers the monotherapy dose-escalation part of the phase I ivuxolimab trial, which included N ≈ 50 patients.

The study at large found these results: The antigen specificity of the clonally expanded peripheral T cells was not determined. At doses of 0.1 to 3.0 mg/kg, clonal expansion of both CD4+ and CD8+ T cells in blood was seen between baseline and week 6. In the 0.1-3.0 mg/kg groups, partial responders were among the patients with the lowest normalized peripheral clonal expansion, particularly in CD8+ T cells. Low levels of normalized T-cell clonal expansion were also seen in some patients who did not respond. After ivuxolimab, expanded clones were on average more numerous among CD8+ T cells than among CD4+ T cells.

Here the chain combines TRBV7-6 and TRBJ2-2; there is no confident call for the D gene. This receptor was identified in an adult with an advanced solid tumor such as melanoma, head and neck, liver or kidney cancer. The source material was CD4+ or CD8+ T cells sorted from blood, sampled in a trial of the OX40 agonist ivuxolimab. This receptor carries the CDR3 CASSPSGGDTGELFF. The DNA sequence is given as TGTGCCAGCAGCCCGTCGGGTGGGGACACCGGGGAGCTGTTTTTT.